Presented here are 8 T cell receptor beta chains from one specimen sequenced in a study of cytomegalovirus exposure and HLA in healthy donors (TCRdb year 2017). To prepare the library, the immunoSEQ multiplex PCR assay was applied. For the multiplex PCR, a mixture combining 60 forward primers for TCR Vbeta segments and 13 reverse primers for TCR Jbeta segments was used. TCRdb mirrors the immuneACCESS table, restricted to in-frame sequences. Some clones are absent from its copies; in checked studies, under half trace to an unresolved V gene, and the reason for the others is unknown. In this sample the table shows approximately 70,000 clones, approximately 81% of which occur a single time. 2.5% to 3% of the sample belongs to the ten largest clones. Material for sequencing was PBMCs. These receptors all stem from a woman between 25 and 40 years old in good health and CMV-seronegative.

The chain is built from TRBV4-1 and TRBJ2-5; maybe TRBD2 (7 bases). The V end lost 4 bases, the J end lost 1 base, and 13 bases lay between the germline ends. The CDR3 has 15 amino acids. Germline values: CDR1 MGHRA, CDR2 YSYEKL. The CDR3 sequence is CASSPRGAVQETQYF. The CDR3 DNA reads as TGCGCCAGCAGCCCCCGGGGGGCAGTCCAAGAGACCCAGTACTTC.

A note on this clone: The same CDR3 can be traced to other DNA sequences in this sample. The CDR3 DNA reads TGTGCCAGCAGCTCCCCTCAACACTACTCTGGAAACACCATATATTTT. Translation: CASSSPQHYSGNTIYF. The chain is built from TRBV7-9 and TRBJ1-3; D unresolved. The CDR3 totals 16 residues. The V and J ends lost 4 bases and 0 bases respectively, with 13 bases between them. The germline gives CDR1 SEHNR, CDR2 FQNEAQ (reference sequence).

The chain has TRBV5-4 and TRBJ2-4; D is possibly TRBD2 (5 bases). From germline, CDR1 is SGHNT and CDR2 YYREEE (reference sequence). The V and J ends lost 2 bases and 5 bases respectively, with 8 bases between them. This CDR3 has 13 amino acids. The DNA for the CDR3 is TGTGCCAGCAGCTTCCACGGGGAAAACATTCAGTACTTC. Amino acid sequence: CASSFHGENIQYF. The whole variable domain, remainder taken from reference TRBV5-4 and TRBJ2-4, is ETGVTQSPTHLIKTRGQQVTLRCSSQSGHNTVSWYQQALGQGPQFIFQYYREEENGRGNFPPRFSGLQFPNYSSELNVNALELDDSALYLCASSFHGENIQYFGAGTRLSVL.

This chain uses TRBV5-4 with TRBJ2-1; 13 bases fit TRBD2. The CDR3 sequence is 16 residues long. CDR1 and CDR2 (germline): SGHNT, YYREEE (reference sequence). The junction had 5 bases not matched to a gene; V was cut back by 1 base and J by 7 bases. This chain's CDR3 is CASSLSGTSGVNEQFF. The CDR3 nucleotides read TGTGCCAGCAGCTTGTCTGGGACTAGCGGGGTGAATGAGCAGTTCTTC.

The chain recombines TRBV6-1 with TRBJ1-2; TRBD1 matches 7 bases. J gave up 5 bases and V 10 bases, and 13 bases lay outside the gene matches. Germline values: CDR1 MNHNS, CDR2 SASEGT. This CDR3 region has 14 residues. DNA of the CDR3: TGTGCCACCCTACCTCCCGGGACAGATTATGGCTACACCTTC. The encoded protein is CATLPPGTDYGYTF.

In this sample, this clone turned up a few times. V is TRBV28 and J is TRBJ1-1; perhaps TRBD1 as D (6 bases). The CDR3 extends over 14 amino acids. The germline V gene has CDR1 MDHEN and CDR2 SYDVKM. V was shortened by 7 bases and J by 3 bases, with 15 bases between the two germline ends. As DNA, the CDR3 is TGTGCCAGCACACTACAGGGAGGGGACACTGAAGCTTTCTTT. Translated, it gives CASTLQGGDTEAFF.

This chain uses TRBV5-6 with TRBJ1-4; 8 nucleotides match TRBD1. Germline CDR1 and CDR2: SGHDT and YYEEEE. This CDR3 contains 16 residues. Trimming took 4 bases from V and 2 from J; bases not matched to a gene: 7. This CDR3 is CASSTYRTGTNEKLFF. DNA of the CDR3: TGTGCCAGCAGCACTTATCGGACAGGGACTAATGAAAAACTGTTTTTT.

This clone was seen a few times. The chain links TRBV11-2 to TRBJ1-4; D call uncertain. There are 14 residues in the CDR3. In germline, CDR1 is SGHAT, CDR2 FQNNGV. V dropped 1 base and J dropped 3 bases, with 6 bases sitting between them. The CDR3 coding sequence is TGTGCCAGCAGCTTAGGAACATCTAATGAAAAACTGTTTTTT. It specifies CASSLGTSNEKLFF.